Reported below is one T cell receptor (beta chain). CDR3 length: 16 amino acids. The germline V gene encodes CDR1 MGHRA and CDR2 YSYEKL. Trimming took off 1 base at V and 0 bases at J, with 10 bases between the two ends. This record comes from a study of blood T cell repertoires in COVID-19. Study in general: The samples span acute and convalescent COVID-19 from the United States, Italy and Spain. Sources were T cells, B-cell-depleted T cells, or PBMCs; the material itself was cDNA or gDNA.

Study processing details: The assay estimated nucleated cells by amplifying reference gene primers. The data were produced by immunoSEQ multiplex PCR, yet TCRdb's version contains in-frame clones alone and is incomplete. The V and J calls and clone size were taken over from that table, and D and trimming were inferred from the DNA. The sample holds 230,000 or so clones; approximately 80% are singletons and the top ten take around 2.5%. The chain has TRBV4-1 and TRBJ2-1; a weak D match, TRBD2 (5 bases). The receptor's source is a man aged 35 to 55 who had recovered from COVID-19. Material: peripheral blood. CDR3 protein: CASSQGLLGSYNEQFF. In nucleotides, the CDR3 is TGCGCCAGCAGCCAAGGACTACTCGGCTCCTACAATGAGCAGTTCTTC.